Below, 4 T cell receptor beta chains from the same sample are listed, as sequenced in a study of blood T cell repertoires in COVID-19. Produced via immunoSEQ multiplex PCR; TCRdb's table is partial and in-frame only. Of about 280,000 clones in the sample, around 90% were seen once. Source material: peripheral blood. All receptors come from a woman between 35 and 50 years old who had recovered from COVID-19.

V and J are TRBV28 and TRBJ2-7; the match to TRBD2 covers 7 bases. CDR3 length: 15 residues. Germline V gives CDR1 MDHEN, CDR2 SYDVKM. The junction had 2 bases not matched to a gene; V was cut back by 0 bases and J by 0 bases. The CDR3 coding sequence is TGTGCCAGCAGTTTATGGGCTAGCGGCTCCTACGAGCAGTACTTC. It is translated as CASSLWASGSYEQYF.

The V and J genes are TRBV25-1 and TRBJ2-2; 11 bases are a match to TRBD1. Germline V gene lookup returns CDR1 MGHDK and CDR2 SYGVNS. V was pared by 3 bases and J by 6 bases, with 12 bases of the junction left unmatched. The CDR3 length is 18 residues. The CDR3 region is CASSDLGQGAYNSGELFF. CDR3 DNA sequence: TGTGCCAGCAGTGACCTAGGACAGGGGGCATACAATTCCGGGGAGCTGTTTTTT. The variable domain in full, with the rest retrieved from reference TRBV25-1 and TRBJ2-2, is EADIYQTPRYLVIGTGKKITLECSQTMGHDKMYWYQQDPGMELHLIHYSYGVNSTEKGDLSSESTVSRIRTEHFPLTLESARPSHTSQYLCASSDLGQGAYNSGELFFGEGSRLTVL.

The V gene is TRBV10-3, the J gene TRBJ1-4; D is unclear. The CDR3 has 13 amino acids. The germline V and J ends were trimmed by 10 bases and 3 bases, with 12 bases remaining between them. Per the germline V gene, CDR1 is ENHRY and CDR2 is SYGVKD. CDR3 coding DNA: TGTGCCACCGCGGATCACTCTAATGAAAAACTGTTTTTT. It translates to CATADHSNEKLFF.

V and J are TRBV19 and TRBJ2-3, with a possible D match to TRBD2 (6 bases). The germline V gene encodes CDR1 LNHDA and CDR2 SQIVND (reference sequence). V dropped 4 bases and J dropped 0 bases, with 17 bases sitting between them. The CDR3 has 17 amino acids. Here the CDR3 reads CASSTPSSGRSTDTQYF. CDR3 DNA sequence: TGTGCCAGTAGTACCCCAAGTAGCGGTAGGAGCACAGATACGCAGTATTTT. The whole variable domain, remainder taken from reference TRBV19 and TRBJ2-3, is DGGITQSPKYLFRKEGQNVTLSCEQNLNHDAMYWYRQDPGQGLRLIYYSQIVNDFQKGDIAEGYSVSREKKESFPLTVTSAQKNPTAFYLCASSTPSSGRSTDTQYFGPGTRLTVL.